These 19 T cell receptor beta chains share one sample of origin, sequenced in a study of blood T cells in healthy people across ages. PCR was performed a second time for 7 to 11 cycles using a sample-barcoded 5' primer and a J-beta primer mix. TCRdb reprocessed the 5' RACE reads with MiXCR, giving one entry per CDR3 protein. The table records around 1,000,000 distinct CDR3 sequences, under 30% of them present only once. The sample was also reused in another study, on T cells of mothers and their children.

Material for sequencing was blood. All receptors come from a girl between 2 and 10 years old in good health.

There are a few counts of this clonotype. The J gene is TRBJ2-3, the V gene TRBV2; D is undetermined. The CDR3 runs 14 residues. V dropped 2 bases and J dropped 5 bases, with 11 bases sitting between them. In germline, CDR1 is SNHLY, CDR2 FYNNEI. The CDR3 spells CASSEMGELDTQYF. CDR3 sequence (DNA): TGTGCCAGCAGTGAAATGGGCGAATTAGATACGCAGTATTTT.

The rearrangement joins TRBV11-2 to TRBJ2-7; D gene uncertain. The V gene lost 1 base and the J gene lost 2 bases, with 9 bases spanning the gap. This CDR3 has 14 residues. The V gene's germline CDR1 is SGHAT and CDR2 FQNNGV. CDR3 region: CASSLASNPYEQYF. The CDR3 bases are TGTGCCAGCAGCTTAGCCTCCAACCCCTACGAGCAGTACTTC.

This chain uses TRBV5-1 with TRBJ2-5; D remains unclear. The DNA end is a closer match to TRBJ2-1, so the J assignment may be wrong. CDR3 size: 13 residues. Looked up from germline, CDR1 is SGHRS and CDR2 is YFSETQ. CDR3 sequence reads: CASSLELAYEQFF. CDR3 DNA sequence: TGCGCCAGCAGCTTGGAATTAGCCTATGAGCAGTTCTTC.

This sequence joins TRBV20-1 and TRBJ2-5, with D unclear. The DNA matches TRBJ2-7 better at its end, which makes the J call doubtful. The CDR3 spans 14 residues. Germline V gene data show CDR1 as DFQATT and CDR2 as SNEGSKA (reference sequence). The CDR3 here is CSAGPGHSFYEQYF. The CDR3 nucleotides are TGCAGTGCCGGACCGGGCCATAGTTTCTACGAGCAGTACTTC.

The chain combines TRBV18 with TRBJ2-2; 7 bases map to TRBD1. CDR1 KGHSH and CDR2 LQKENI come from the germline V gene. J gave up 3 bases and V 4 bases, and 2 bases lay outside the gene matches. This CDR3 comprises 14 residues. The CDR3 nucleotides are TGTGCCAGCTCACGACAGGGTTACACCGGGGAGCTGTTTTTT. Amino acids: CASSRQGYTGELFF.

The V call is TRBV4-2, the J call TRBJ2-7; 11 positions match TRBD2. The CDR3 length is 16 residues. The V gene end was trimmed by 0 bases and the J gene end by 4 bases; junction bases not matched to a gene: 5. Germline values: CDR1 LGHNA, CDR2 YNFKEQ. The CDR3 region has the DNA TGTGCCAGCAGCCAAGAAGCCCTAGCGGGGGGTTACGAGCAGTACTTC. It codes for CASSQEALAGGYEQYF.

This clonotype was recorded a few times. The chain has TRBV13 and TRBJ1-5, with a tentative D call TRBD1 (5 bases). Deletions cut 10 bases from V and 5 bases from J, with 18 bases between. Germline loops: CDR1 PRHDT, CDR2 FYEKMQ (reference sequence). The CDR3 has 14 residues. In DNA form, the CDR3 reads TGTGCCACCTCCCGCGCGGGGGACGATCAGCCCCAGCATTTT. Protein: CATSRAGDDQPQHF.

This clonotype was found many times. The genes are TRBV28 and TRBJ2-3, with D unclear. V shed 5 bases and J shed 3 bases, with 9 bases lying between them. The CDR3 length is 13 residues. Germline V gives CDR1 MDHEN, CDR2 SYDVKM. Written as DNA, the CDR3 is TGTGCCAGCAGTCCTCGACTTACAGATACGCAGTATTTT. Translated, it gives CASSPRLTDTQYF. Combining the CDR3 with reference TRBV28 and TRBJ2-3 gives the whole variable domain DVKVTQSSRYLVKRTGEKVFLECVQDMDHENMFWYRQDPGLGLRLIYFSYDVKMKEKGDIPEGYSVSREKKERFSLILESASTNQTSMYLCASSPRLTDTQYFGPGTRLTVL.

V is TRBV4-1 and J is TRBJ2-5, with a tentative D call TRBD1 (6 bases). Trimming shortened V by 0 bases and J by 2 bases, and 7 bases separated the two germline ends. Germline lookup yields CDR1 MGHRA and CDR2 YSYEKL. This CDR3 is built from 14 residues. The CDR3 sequence is CASSQDGQQETQYF. CDR3 in DNA: TGCGCCAGCAGCCAAGATGGACAGCAAGAGACCCAGTACTTC.

This clonotype came up a few times. The V gene is TRBV3-1, the J gene TRBJ2-1, with a possible D match to TRBD2 (5 bases). Germline V CDR1 and CDR2: LGHDT, YNNKEL (reference sequence). This CDR3 region has 14 residues. Trimming took 1 base from V and 4 from J, leaving 8 bases between them. For the CDR3, the DNA is TGTGCCAGCAGCCAAGGACGGGATTACAATGAGCAGTTCTTC. Translated, it gives CASSQGRDYNEQFF.

Only a few counts were recorded for this clonotype. The gene calls are TRBV12-3 or TRBV12-4 and TRBJ2-1; D possibly uses TRBD1 or TRBD2 (6 bases each). TRBJ2-5 explains the end of the DNA better; the J call may be wrong. The CDR3 sequence is 17 residues long. The CDR3 DNA is TGTGCCAGCAGTTCCCCGGGGGCGGAGACAATACAAGAGACCCAGTACTTC. Translating it yields CASSSPGAETIQETQYF.

The rearrangement links TRBV29-1 to TRBJ1-3, with 9 bases fitting TRBD1. Germline V gene sequence: CDR1 SQVTM, CDR2 ANQGSEA. V was clipped by 7 bases and J by 2 bases; unmatched bases: 6. The CDR3 contains 14 residues. The CDR3 spells CSGIRDRAGNTIYF. The DNA of the CDR3 is TGCAGCGGAATCCGGGACAGGGCTGGAAACACCATATATTTT.

Only a few counts were recorded for this clonotype. V gene TRBV24-1 combines with J gene TRBJ1-3; D ambiguous. CDR1 is KGHDR, CDR2 SFDVKD, per germline. V was pared by 3 bases and J by 0 bases, with 11 bases between. The CDR3 is 16 residues long. The DNA of the CDR3 is TGTGCCACCAGTGATGGGGATGGGAGCTCTGGAAACACCATATATTTT. This translates into CATSDGDGSSGNTIYF.

This clonotype has only a few counts. The chain combines TRBV13 with TRBJ2-1; D possibly corresponds to TRBD2 (6 bases). CDR3 length: 14 amino acids. In germline, CDR1 is PRHDT, CDR2 FYEKMQ (reference sequence). V lost 4 bases to trimming and J lost 4 bases, with 11 bases between them. The CDR3 DNA reads TGTGCCAGCAGCTCCCCCAGCGGGTACAATGAGCAGTTCTTC. As protein: CASSSPSGYNEQFF.

The chain carries TRBV20-1 and TRBJ2-2; TRBD1 aligns across 11 bases. Germline CDR1 reads DFQATT; CDR2 reads SNEGSKA (reference sequence). This CDR3 is built from 16 residues. The V segment lost 6 bases and the J segment 5 bases; nucleotides outside the gene matches: 11. Here the CDR3 reads CSASRLDRGLTGELFF. The CDR3, as DNA: TGCAGTGCAAGCAGGTTGGACAGGGGGCTAACCGGGGAGCTGTTTTTT.

The chain has TRBV29-1 and TRBJ2-5; 7 positions agree with TRBD1. Germline V gene data show CDR1 as SQVTM and CDR2 as ANQGSEA. V lost 4 bases to trimming and J lost 1 base; unmatched junction nucleotides: 6. The length of the CDR3 is 14 residues. The CDR3 nucleotides read TGCAGCGTTGTAAACTACAGGGGCCAAGAGACCCAGTACTTC. Translation: CSVVNYRGQETQYF.

The chain is built from TRBV29-1 and TRBJ2-5; D is ambiguous. With 0 bases removed from V and 5 bases from J, the gap between germline ends came to 7 bases. The CDR3 totals 12 residues. The germline V gene has CDR1 SQVTM and CDR2 ANQGSEA. CDR3 loop: CSVEDQQETQYF. CDR3 coding DNA: TGCAGCGTTGAAGATCAACAGGAGACCCAGTACTTC.

The chain links TRBV28 to TRBJ2-5; TRBD2 aligns across 10 bases. The DNA matches TRBJ2-7 better at its end, which makes the J call doubtful. The CDR3 runs 13 residues. Germline loops: CDR1 MDHEN, CDR2 SYDVKM. This chain's CDR3 is CASLSGRAPEQYF. The CDR3 DNA follows: TGTGCCAGCCTCAGCGGGAGGGCCCCCGAGCAGTACTTC.

This clonotype was observed a few times. V is TRBV7-9 and J is TRBJ2-1; 14 positions match TRBD2. Germline values: CDR1 SEHNR, CDR2 FQNEAQ (reference sequence). There are 15 residues in the CDR3. The ends lost 5 bases at V and 7 bases at J; junction bases unmatched: 4. The CDR3 reads CASSDGLAGGNEQFF. DNA for the CDR3: TGTGCCAGCAGCGATGGACTAGCGGGGGGTAATGAGCAGTTCTTC.